This T cell receptor (beta chain) derives from a study of T cell repertoires in cytomegalovirus infection. The study, taken as a whole, reports: Cumulative frequency (of public TCR beta family members) identified carriers of CMV plus the relevant HLA.

Germline assignment: CDR1 SNHLY and CDR2 FYNNEI. V shed 6 bases, J shed 1 base, and the junction held 7 bases outside the gene matches. This CDR3 comprises 15 residues. On this clonotype itself: Its antigen is still unknown.

MiXCR, run by TCRdb on the reads, gives a single entry per CDR3 protein. The data contain fewer than 900,000 distinct CDR3 sequences, 25% to 30% of them singletons. Material: cultured CD8+ T cells from PBMCs, obtained from culture after CMV antigen stimulation. This receptor was identified in a human donor in good health (CMV status not recorded). Some clones in this sample may be carry-over from other donors' samples. The rearrangement uses TRBV2 and TRBJ1-1, with 8 positions matching TRBD1. CDR3 DNA sequence: TGTGCCAGCAGCAAAACGGGACAGGCGAACACTGAAGCTTTCTTT. This translates into CASSKTGQANTEAFF.